This T cell receptor beta chain was found in a study of early T cells in non-severe SARS-CoV-2 infection. Study summary: Chains stayed unpaired after sequencing of bulk RNA from unsorted whole blood. Overall study findings and caveats: Missing private and CD4 specificities, VDJdb matching favored anti-spike CD8 responses.

TCRdb analysed the 5' RACE reads with MiXCR anew, one entry per CDR3 protein. Of about 97,000 distinct CDR3 sequences in the sample, around 12% were seen once. With 4 bases removed from V and 3 bases from J, the gap between germline ends came to 12 bases. Germline V gives CDR1 SGHRS, CDR2 YFSETQ. The CDR3 sequence is 14 residues long. This clonotype was detected only a few times. Its cognate antigen is unknown. This clonotype originated in an adult who was a healthcare worker with PCR-confirmed SARS-CoV-2 infection or an uninfected control (not recorded which). The sample was whole blood. J is TRBJ2-3 and V is TRBV5-1, with D perhaps matching TRBD2 (5 bases). The CDR3 sequence: CASSGERTTDTQYF. The CDR3 DNA is TGCGCCAGCAGCGGGGAGAGGACGACAGATACGCAGTATTTT.